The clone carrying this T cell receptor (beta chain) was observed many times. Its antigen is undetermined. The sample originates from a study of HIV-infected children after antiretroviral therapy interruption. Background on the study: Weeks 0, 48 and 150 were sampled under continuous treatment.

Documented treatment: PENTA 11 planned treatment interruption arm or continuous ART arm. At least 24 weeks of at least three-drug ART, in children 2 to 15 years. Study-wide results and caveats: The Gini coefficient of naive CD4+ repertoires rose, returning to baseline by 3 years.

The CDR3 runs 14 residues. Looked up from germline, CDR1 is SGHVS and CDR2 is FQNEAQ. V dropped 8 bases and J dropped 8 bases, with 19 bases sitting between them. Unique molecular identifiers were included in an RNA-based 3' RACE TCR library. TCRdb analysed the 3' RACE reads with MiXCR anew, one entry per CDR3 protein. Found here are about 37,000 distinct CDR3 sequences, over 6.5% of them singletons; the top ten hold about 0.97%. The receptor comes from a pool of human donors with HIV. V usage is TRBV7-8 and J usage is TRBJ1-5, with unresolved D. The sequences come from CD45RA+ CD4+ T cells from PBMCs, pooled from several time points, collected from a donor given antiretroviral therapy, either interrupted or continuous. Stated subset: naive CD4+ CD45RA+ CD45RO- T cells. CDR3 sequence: CASSSGRSWEPQHF. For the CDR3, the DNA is TGTGCCAGCTCCTCCGGACGGAGTTGGGAGCCCCAGCATTTT.